Sequencing of this T cell receptor beta chain was carried out in a study of cytomegalovirus exposure and HLA in healthy donors (dated by TCRdb to the late 2010s). With regard to the full study: According to an earlier analysis of several hundred of the donors, roughly 180 million T cells yielded roughly 100 million unique TCR beta sequences and about 300 Gb of sequence data. Around 320 gigabases of sequencing data and approximately 85 million unique TCR sequences were included in an early release covering 500 to 750 HLA-typed donors. The genetic ancestry cluster associated with self-reported Caucasian donors included 65% to 90% of the approximately 400 genotyped donors. The aim of the study was to test whether cataloging public T cell receptors could identify signatures of past pathogen exposure. The T cell repertoires of under 700 subjects were profiled by immunosequencing and related to cytomegalovirus serostatus. In addition to the first cohort of around 670 subjects, a separate validation cohort of approximately 110 different subjects was used. The study combined high-throughput TCR immunosequencing, statistical association of individual TCRs with disease status, and machine learning to predict cytomegalovirus infection status. To study patterns of TCR occurrence, a later analysis re-analyzed previously published TCR beta repertoires from around 660 donors and added high-resolution HLA genotyping. Rather than using new phenotypic data, the later analysis identified candidate immune exposures from TCR beta sequences and from how often those sequences occurred across donors. An earlier analysis of 587 of the donors used high-throughput TCR beta sequencing to judge whether each TCR beta V gene segment behaved as functional or pseudogenic. Donor age, sex, ethnicity and CMV serostatus were collected together with the repertoire data. A later genetic analysis used genome-wide SNP genotypes for about 60% of the roughly 670 donors, treating that subset as a discovery cohort. Every discovery cohort repertoire had been produced on one sequencing platform. Class I and class II HLA loci were covered by the typing at four-digit resolution. Typing coverage differed by locus: A, B, C, DRB1 and DQB1 were typed in about 620-630 donors, DQA1 in about 560, DPA1 in 600 to 610, and DPB1 in approximately 450. Four or five DR-DQ haplotypes were handled as single units for association and clustering, since linkage in the cohort was strong. On average, roughly 240,000 unique TCR beta nucleotide sequences were sequenced per donor among roughly 430 genotyped donors of the cohort, with 15% to 20% of those sequences being non-productive. Points the paper makes about the study in general: In a later analysis, the rate of TCR association differed among HLA loci, with DRB1 alleles having the most associated TCRs and HLA-C alleles having the fewest. In a later analysis, HLA-associated TCR beta chains showed more clonal expansion and lower generation probabilities than non-associated chains that were equally common. A further reported finding was that TCR beta sequences accurately predicted the HLA-A and HLA-B alleles for most subjects in the first cohort. Three of the identified cytomegalovirus-associated TCR beta chains were confirmed in vitro to be specific for cytomegalovirus antigens. According to a later analysis, parvovirus B19, influenza, CMV and Epstein-Barr virus appeared linked to several top co-occurrence clusters. A total of fewer than 200 TCR beta chains were listed by the study as associated with cytomegalovirus. The cohort was sequenced for TCR beta chains only, and without alpha or paired-chain data the features that could be detected were limited. According to a later analysis, most CMV-associated TCR beta chains appeared to be HLA-restricted, and the HLA associations seemed to be driven largely by CMV exposure. A cluster of highly shared sequence variants was judged likely to be a technical artifact of the sequencing pipeline. While some public TCRs were present in many individuals, most TCR sequences turned up only very rarely across donors. In a later genetic analysis, fewer N-insertions in productive TCRs were reported among donors in an Asian-associated ancestry cluster than the 666-donor mean. In an earlier analysis of about 600 of the donors, most TCR beta V segments appeared in productive rearrangements about 87% or about 30% of the time, broadly matching IMGT annotations. Linkage disequilibrium might explain the correlated functional status among segregating V segments, but an unknown experimental factor could not be ruled out. In both the original and validation cohorts, the classifier was reported to diagnose cytomegalovirus status with high specificity and sensitivity. HLA typing was unavailable for some donors at each locus, so association tests used only the typed subset. The only immune exposure information available for the cohort was CMV serostatus. Roughly uniform sequencing depth across donors was assumed in presence/absence analyses, although this assumption may not hold. According to the authors, the approach could potentially be generalized to other disease states and immunological phenotypes. Approximately 16 rarely observed V segments, including chromosome 9 orphons, were excluded from the earlier analysis of 550 to 700 of the donors because counts were too low. When HLA alleles, especially DR and DQ, strongly co-occurred, attributing TCR associations to individual alleles was difficult. In a later analysis, around 15,000 TCR beta sequences were associated with specific HLA alleles at a false discovery rate of 0.05. Because the 87-base-pair reads could not distinguish some IMGT-functional V segments, including TRBV6-2 and TRBV6-3, those segments were excluded. An association between a missense DCLRE1C variant and V-gene and J-gene trimming of TCR beta chains was found in a later genetic analysis and replicated in an independent cohort.

As concerns this clone: It has no known antigen specificity. No quality values exist for individual bases; no much larger clone is one base distant. Other DNA sequences within the sample encode an identical CDR3.

The cohort comprised fewer than 750 healthy bone marrow donors. Cohort members were all nominally healthy when sampled, although unrecorded immune exposures were likely present. The donor was CMV seronegative and was included in the group of a few hundred seronegative cohort members. A peripheral blood sample was collected from each donor, and TCR beta sequencing was performed on peripheral blood mononuclear cells. The Qiagen DNeasy Blood Extraction Kit was used to extract genomic DNA from the blood cell samples. Germline trimming: 5 bases from V, 2 bases from J; junction bases outside gene matches: 4. From the cysteine through the phenylalanine, the CDR3 covers 14 amino acids. Of all the DNA, just the CDR3 is kept, 42 bases in frame from base 1. Looking up the germline V gene yields CDR1 SGHTA and CDR2 FQGTGA. Libraries were constructed by the immunoSEQ multiplex PCR assay. For the multiplex PCR, a mixture combining 60 forward primers for TCR Vbeta segments and 13 reverse primers for TCR Jbeta segments was used. Amplification of the CDR3 region of rearranged TCR beta genes was performed with a multiplex PCR assay on genomic DNA. The Illumina HiSeq System was used to sequence the amplified TCR beta libraries as 87-base-pair reads. In the paper's pipeline: A later analysis tallied roughly 76 million unique TCR beta chains across the 650 to 750 repertoires, and approximately 12 million of those chains were shared by two or more donors. A nearest-neighbor algorithm error-corrected the raw reads and collapsed the reads into unique sequences, merging closely related sequences to remove PCR and sequencing errors. CDR3 sequences were aligned to IMGT reference sequences to assign V, D and J gene segments. For a sequence to be retained, a match of at least six nucleotides to both a V gene segment and a J gene segment was required. A rearrangement counted as productive if the CDR3 had no stop codons and remained in frame with V and J, and every other rearrangement counted as non-productive. CDR3 was defined by IMGT convention, running from the second conserved V-encoded cysteine to the conserved J-encoded phenylalanine. The earlier analysis of a few hundred of the donors excluded any sequence lacking an unambiguous match to a single V gene segment. An earlier analysis of fewer than 750 of the donors called V segments functional above 56.7% productive rearrangements and segregating when the between-donor standard deviation exceeded 5%. A statistical classification framework was built to diagnose cytomegalovirus status from the catalog of TCR beta chain sequences. A later analysis assigned V and J genes by comparing TCR nucleotide sequences with IMGT/GENE-DB human TR gene sequences. In a later analysis, CDR3 sequences and most-parsimonious VDJ recombination scenarios were assigned using the TCRdist pipeline. A later analysis defined each TCR beta chain by its CDR3 amino acid sequence plus V-gene family, and excluded reads lacking a unique V-gene family. In a later analysis, several hundred highly shared, low-generation-probability nucleotide sequences were removed to address suspected cross-contamination and a sequencing artifact. In a later analysis, a clonal expansion index was calculated for each public chain from normalized within-repertoire ranks of inferred template counts. A later analysis computed generation probabilities with a VDJ recombination model fitted to out-of-frame rearrangements, and checked the results against IGoR. In a later analysis, TCR-TCR, TCR-HLA and TCR-CMV co-occurrence was scored with hypergeometric tests, and a repertoire-size bias correction was applied to TCR pairs. False discovery rates were estimated in a later analysis by permuting HLA or CMV assignments 20 times. In a later analysis, co-occurring TCRs were grouped using DBSCAN, and TCRdist sequence similarity was added for clustering within HLA-allele-positive subsets. For co-occurrence clustering, repertoires with fewer than 30,000 or more than 120,000 public chains were excluded, along with four or five repertoires with anomalous nucleotide sharing. Entries here come from immuneACCESS through TCRdb and include only in-frame sequences with V and J called. Some clones fail to appear in such tables; in the studies checked, an unresolved V gene covers under half of the shortfall, and the cause of the remainder is unknown. That table furnishes V, J and clone size, whereas the DNA furnished D and trimming. For this sample the table gives hundreds of thousands of clones, of which around 90% were detected only once. The top ten hold about 2.5% of the sample.

The source is a woman aged 18-35 years in good health and CMV-seronegative. The rearranged chain carries TRBV7-3 and TRBJ1-1; 8 junctional bases match TRBD1. Sequencing input: PBMCs. The CDR3 here reads CASSPAGGNTEAFF. The nucleotide sequence is TGTGCCAGCAGCCCAGCAGGGGGCAACACTGAAGCTTTCTTT.